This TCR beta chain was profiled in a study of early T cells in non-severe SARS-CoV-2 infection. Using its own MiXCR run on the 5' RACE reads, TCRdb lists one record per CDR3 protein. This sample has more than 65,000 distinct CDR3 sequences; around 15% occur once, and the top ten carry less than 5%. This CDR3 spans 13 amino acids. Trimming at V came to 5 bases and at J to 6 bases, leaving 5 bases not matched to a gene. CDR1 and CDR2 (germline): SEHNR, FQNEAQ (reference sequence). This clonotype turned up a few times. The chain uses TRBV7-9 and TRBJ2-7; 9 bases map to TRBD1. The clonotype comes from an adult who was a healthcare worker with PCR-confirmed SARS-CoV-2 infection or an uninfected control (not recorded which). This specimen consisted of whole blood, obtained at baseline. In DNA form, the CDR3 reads TGTGCCAGCAGCACTGGGACAGGGCCCGAGCAGTACTTC. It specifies CASSTGTGPEQYF.